This TCR beta chain was observed in a study of cytomegalovirus exposure and HLA in healthy donors listed by TCRdb under 2017. With respect to the entire study: An earlier analysis of 587 of the donors reported 250 to 300 Gb of sequence data and around 100 million unique TCR beta sequences obtained from 180 million or so T cells. Among about 390 genotyped donors of the cohort, an average of 235,054 unique TCR beta nucleotide sequences were sequenced per donor, roughly 20% of them non-productive. All discovery cohort repertoires had been generated on a single sequencing platform. Genome-wide SNP genotypes for about 55% of the roughly 670 donors were used in a later genetic analysis, which treated that subset as a discovery cohort. The genetic ancestry cluster associated with self-reported Caucasian donors included roughly 84% of the roughly 360 genotyped donors. Because of strong linkage in the cohort, five DR-DQ haplotypes were treated as single units for association and clustering. Alongside the repertoire data, information on donor age, sex, ethnicity and CMV serostatus was compiled. High-throughput TCR immunosequencing, statistical association of individual TCRs with disease status, and machine learning were combined to predict cytomegalovirus infection status. In addition to the first cohort of 650 to 750 subjects, a separate validation cohort of 120 different subjects was used. An early release that covered some 640 HLA-typed donors contained about 300 gigabases of sequencing data and 65 million to 100 million unique TCR sequences. An earlier analysis of about 600 of the donors used high-throughput TCR beta sequencing to judge whether each TCR beta V gene segment behaved as functional or pseudogenic. The aim of the study was to test whether cataloging public T cell receptors could identify signatures of past pathogen exposure. The study used immunosequencing to profile the T cell repertoires of 600 to 850 subjects and linked those repertoires to cytomegalovirus serostatus. Rather than using new phenotypic data, the later analysis identified candidate immune exposures from TCR beta sequences and from how often those sequences occurred across donors. A later analysis re-analyzed previously published TCR beta repertoires from 500 to 700 donors and added high-resolution HLA genotyping to study TCR occurrence patterns. Both class I and class II loci were covered by HLA typing, at four-digit resolution. The number of donors typed differed by locus, with roughly 620-630 for A, B, C, DRB1 and DQB1, around 560 for DQA1, nearly 610 for DPA1, and under 490 for DPB1. What the authors observed across the whole study: The classifier was reported to diagnose cytomegalovirus status with high specificity and sensitivity in both the original cohort and the validation cohort. CMV serostatus was the only immune exposure information available for the cohort. The authors suggested that the approach could potentially be extended to other disease states and immunological phenotypes. Correlated functional status among segregating V segments might reflect linkage disequilibrium, but an unknown experimental factor could not be ruled out. In the study, some 160 TCR beta chains were listed as associated with cytomegalovirus. Most CMV-associated TCR beta chains appeared to be HLA-restricted in a later analysis, and the HLA associations seemed to be driven largely by CMV exposure. Sequencing depth was assumed to be roughly uniform across donors in the presence/absence analyses, though that assumption may not hold. In a later analysis, the rate of TCR association differed among HLA loci, with DRB1 alleles having the most associated TCRs and HLA-C alleles having the fewest. Because some donors lacked HLA typing at each locus, the association tests relied only on the typed subset. The earlier analysis of around 600 of the donors excluded around 17 rarely observed V segments, including chromosome 9 orphons, because counts were too low. Assigning TCR associations to individual alleles was difficult when HLA alleles, especially DR and DQ, strongly co-occurred. A further reported finding was that TCR beta sequences accurately predicted the HLA-A and HLA-B alleles for most subjects in the first cohort. In vitro tests confirmed that a few of the cytomegalovirus-associated TCR beta chains recognize cytomegalovirus antigens. A later genetic analysis associated a missense DCLRE1C variant with V-gene and J-gene trimming of TCR beta chains, and an independent cohort replicated the association. A cluster of highly shared sequence variants was judged likely to represent a technical artifact of the sequencing pipeline. This cohort had only TCR beta chains sequenced, and the lack of alpha or paired-chain data limited which features could be detected. A later genetic analysis reported fewer N-insertions in productive TCRs among donors in an Asian-associated ancestry cluster than the roughly 650-donor mean. In an earlier analysis of 500 to 650 of the donors, most TCR beta V segments appeared in productive rearrangements about 87% or about 30% of the time, broadly matching IMGT annotations. Across donors, most TCR sequences were observed very rarely, whereas some public TCRs were present in many individuals. In a later analysis, several top co-occurrence clusters were reported to appear linked to parvovirus B19, influenza, CMV and Epstein-Barr virus. A later analysis associated about 16,000 TCR beta sequences with specific HLA alleles at a false discovery rate of 0.05. Compared with equally common non-associated chains, HLA-associated TCR beta chains in a later analysis were more clonally expanded and had lower generation probabilities.

Library preparation was by the immunoSEQ multiplex PCR assay. For the multiplex PCR, a mixture combining 60 forward primers for TCR Vbeta segments and 13 reverse primers for TCR Jbeta segments was used. A multiplex PCR assay on genomic DNA amplified the CDR3 region of rearranged TCR beta genes. The amplified TCR beta libraries were sequenced on the Illumina HiSeq System as 87-base-pair reads. From the authors' description of their analysis: In a later analysis, tens of millions of unique TCR beta chains were counted across the approximately 640 repertoires, and about 10 million of these chains were shared by at least two donors. Raw reads were error-corrected and collapsed into unique sequences with a nearest-neighbor algorithm that merged closely related sequences to remove PCR and sequencing errors. To assign V, D and J gene segments, CDR3 sequences were aligned to IMGT reference sequences. For a sequence to be retained, a match of at least six nucleotides was required to both a V gene segment and a J gene segment. A rearrangement counted as productive if the CDR3 had no stop codons and remained in frame with V and J, and every other rearrangement counted as non-productive. Following IMGT convention, CDR3 was defined as the stretch from the second conserved V-encoded cysteine up to the conserved J-encoded phenylalanine. In an earlier analysis of around 600 of the donors, sequences lacking an unambiguous match to a single V gene segment were excluded. In an earlier analysis of some 590 of the donors, V segments were called functional above 56.7% productive rearrangements and were called segregating when the between-donor standard deviation exceeded 5%. A statistical classification framework was built to diagnose cytomegalovirus status from the catalog of TCR beta chain sequences. In a later analysis, TCR nucleotide sequences were compared against IMGT/GENE-DB human TR gene sequences so that V and J genes could be assigned. Using the TCRdist pipeline, a later analysis assigned CDR3 sequences along with most-parsimonious VDJ recombination scenarios. A later analysis defined each TCR beta chain by its CDR3 amino acid sequence plus V-gene family, and excluded reads lacking a unique V-gene family. In a later analysis, approximately 590 highly shared, low-generation-probability nucleotide sequences were removed to address suspected cross-contamination and a sequencing artifact. For each public chain, a later analysis derived a clonal expansion index from normalized ranks of inferred template counts within each repertoire. In a later analysis, generation probabilities were computed with a VDJ recombination model fitted to out-of-frame rearrangements, and the resulting probabilities were checked against IGoR. Hypergeometric tests were used in a later analysis to score TCR-TCR, TCR-HLA and TCR-CMV co-occurrence, with a repertoire-size bias correction applied to the TCR pairs. A later analysis estimated false discovery rates by permuting HLA or CMV assignments 20 times. In a later analysis, co-occurring TCRs were grouped with DBSCAN, and TCRdist sequence similarity was added when clustering was performed within HLA-allele-positive subsets. Repertoires with fewer than 30,000 or more than 120,000 public chains, plus five repertoires with anomalous nucleotide sharing, were excluded from co-occurrence clustering. TCRdb's version of the immuneACCESS table is confined to in-frame rearrangements and falls short of the full clone set. An unresolved V gene accounts for under half of the shortfall where checked; the remainder is of unknown origin. The V and J calls and clone size come from that table; D and trimming were worked out from the DNA. This sample's table lists fewer than 200,000 clones. The ten largest account for 1% to 1.5% of the sample.

As for this clone: Its antigen has not been determined.

The cohort was made up of about 670 healthy bone marrow donors. At the time of sampling, all cohort members were nominally healthy, though unrecorded immune exposures were likely present. The donor was CMV seronegative and was included in the group of hundreds of seronegative cohort members. A peripheral blood sample was provided by each donor, and peripheral blood mononuclear cells were used for TCR beta sequencing. The Qiagen DNeasy Blood Extraction Kit was used to extract genomic DNA from the blood cell samples. The receptor was isolated from a woman aged 60-75 years in good health and CMV-seronegative. What was sequenced was PBMCs.

The DNA sequence follows: TGTGCCAGCAGCCACCCGACGGGGGGGGGCGCGGATACGCAGTATTTT. This sequence encodes CASSHPTGGGADTQYF. The chain couples TRBV7-3 to TRBJ2-3, with 8 bases matching TRBD2. After removal of 5 bases from V and 6 bases from J, the junction retains 13 bases not matched to a gene. Including cysteine and phenylalanine, the CDR3 has 16 amino acids. This entry keeps only the CDR3 DNA: 48 bases, framed from base 1. Taken from the germline V gene, the CDR1 and CDR2 loops are SGHTA and FQGTGA.